This T cell receptor beta chain was captured in a study of naive and memory T cell subsets. Cells stained for CD3, CD4, CD8, CD45RA, CD27 and viability were sorted into four CD45RA/CD27 subsets. An equimolar mix of two oligonucleotides served as the beta constant-region primer for TRBC1 and TRBC2. Four rounds of PCR amplified the ligated cDNA using nested alpha and beta constant-region primers plus SP2. TCRdb re-called the UMI-ligation and nested PCR reads with MiXCR, one entry per CDR3 protein. The profile shows around 100,000 distinct CDR3 sequences, more than 12% of them singletons. In germline, CDR1 is DFQATT, CDR2 SNEGSKA (reference sequence). The length of the CDR3 is 14 residues. V was shortened by 6 bases and J by 3 bases, with 15 bases between the two germline ends. As concerns this clonotype: Its antigen is undetermined.

Study-level results: A few larger clonotypes appeared in naive repertoires, especially CD8, possibly memory cells re-expressing CD45RA.

V gene TRBV20-1 combines with J gene TRBJ1-5; possible D gene TRBD1, 5 bases. Sample: naive CD8+ T cells from blood. This receptor was taken from a human donor in good health. CDR3 nucleotides: TGCAGTGCCCCGACCGAAGGGGTCAATCAGCCCCAGCATTTT. Its protein product is CSAPTEGVNQPQHF.